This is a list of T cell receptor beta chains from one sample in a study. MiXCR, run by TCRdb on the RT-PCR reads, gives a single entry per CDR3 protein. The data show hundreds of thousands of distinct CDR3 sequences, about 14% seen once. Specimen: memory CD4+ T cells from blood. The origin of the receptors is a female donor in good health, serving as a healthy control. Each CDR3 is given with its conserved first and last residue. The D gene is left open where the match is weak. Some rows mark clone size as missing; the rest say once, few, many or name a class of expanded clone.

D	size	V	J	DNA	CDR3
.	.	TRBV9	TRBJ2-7	TGTGCCAGCAGCAAAGTACAGGAATCCTACGAGCAGTACTTC	CASSKVQESYEQYF
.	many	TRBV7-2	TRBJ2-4	TGTGCCAGCAGCTCCCTGGTGGTAAACATTCAGTACTTC	CASSSLVVNIQYF
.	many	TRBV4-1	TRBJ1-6	TGCGCCAGCAGCCAAGATAGAAGGTCACCCCTCCACTTT	CASSQDRRSPLHF
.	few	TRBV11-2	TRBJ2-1	TGTGCCAGCAGCCTCGGACACCCCCGGACCAATGAGCAGTTCTTC	CASSLGHPRTNEQFF
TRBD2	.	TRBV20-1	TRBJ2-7	TGCAGTGCCCGAGGGCTAGCGGGAGGGAGCTCCTACGAGCAGTACTTC	CSARGLAGGSSYEQYF
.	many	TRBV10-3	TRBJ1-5	TGTGCCATCAGTGAGTCAAGGATTTATCAGCCCCAGCATTTT	CAISESRIYQPQHF
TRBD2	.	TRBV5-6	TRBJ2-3	TGTGCCAGCAGGATTAGCGGGAGGAGCACAGATACGCAGTATTTT	CASRISGRSTDTQYF
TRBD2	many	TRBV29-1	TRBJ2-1	TGCAGCGTTGAAGCTTGGACTAGCTTCAATGAGCAGTTCTTC	CSVEAWTSFNEQFF
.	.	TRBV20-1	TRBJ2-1	TGCAGTGCTAGCCTGGGACTGGGGAGCAATGAGCAGTTCTTC	CSASLGLGSNEQFF
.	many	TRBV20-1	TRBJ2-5	TGCAGTGCTTTGTACCAAGAGACCCAGTACTTC	CSALYQETQYF
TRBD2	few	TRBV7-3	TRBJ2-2	TGTGCCAGCAGGAAAGGGACTAGAGACACCGGGGAGCTGTTTTTT	CASRKGTRDTGELFF
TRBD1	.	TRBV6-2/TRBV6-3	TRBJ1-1	TGTGCCAGCAGTTACACAGACAGGGGGCTAAGTGGATTCTTT	CASSYTDRGLSGFF
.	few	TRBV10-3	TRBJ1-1	TGTGCCATCAGTGAGTCCGGGGGTTGGGACACTGAAGCTTTCTTT	CAISESGGWDTEAFF
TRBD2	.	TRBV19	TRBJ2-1	TGTGCCAGTAGTATTCCATCACGCGGGAGTAGGAATGAGCAGTTCTTC	CASSIPSRGSRNEQFF
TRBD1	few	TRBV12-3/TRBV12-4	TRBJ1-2	TGTGCCAGCAGTTCTACTTTGGGACAGGGGGCTAGCTATGGCTACACCTTC	CASSSTLGQGASYGYTF
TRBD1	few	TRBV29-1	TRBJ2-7	TGCAGCGTAGAGGACAGGGCGTCCTACGAGCAGTACTTC	CSVEDRASYEQYF
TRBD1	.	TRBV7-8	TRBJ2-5	TGTGCCAGCAGACCCAAAGCTCCCGGGACAGGGTATCCGGAGACCCAGTACTTC	CASRPKAPGTGYPETQYF
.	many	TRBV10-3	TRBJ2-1	TGTGCCATCAGTGCGAGTTCCAGGGAGCAGTTCTTC	CAISASSREQFF
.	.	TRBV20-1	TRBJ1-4	TGCAGTGCCACGCGAACTAATGAAAAACTGTTTTTT	CSATRTNEKLFF
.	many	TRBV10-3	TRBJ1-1	TGTGCCATCAGTGCCACGGAGGAAGCTGAAGCTTTCTTT	CAISATEEAEAFF
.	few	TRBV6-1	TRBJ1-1	TGTGCCAGCCAACAGGTAATGAACACTGAAGCTTTCTTT	CASQQVMNTEAFF
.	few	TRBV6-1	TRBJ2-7	TGTGCTACCGACCTCTTCTCCTACGAGCAGTACTTC	CATDLFSYEQYF
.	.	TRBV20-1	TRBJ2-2	TGCAGTGCTAGACCATTAGGGGCGAACACCGGGGAGCTGTTTTTT	CSARPLGANTGELFF
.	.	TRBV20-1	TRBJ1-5	TGCAGTGCTGCCCTGGGTCGGGATGGACAGCTCCAGCATTTT	CSAALGRDGQLQHF
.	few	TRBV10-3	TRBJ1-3	TGTGCCATCGGCCTACCCTTCTCTGGAAACACCATATATTTT	CAIGLPFSGNTIYF
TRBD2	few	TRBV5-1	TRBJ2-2	TGCGCCAGCAGCCAGCGGGAGCCGAACACCGGGGAGCTGTTTTTT	CASSQREPNTGELFF
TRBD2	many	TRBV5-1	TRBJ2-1	TGCGCCAGCAGCTTGACCGGACTAGCGGGATACAATGAGCAGTTCTTC	CASSLTGLAGYNEQFF
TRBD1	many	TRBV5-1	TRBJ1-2	TGCGCCAGCAGCTACTCCTCCCCGACAGGGACCGGCTATGGCTACACCTTC	CASSYSSPTGTGYGYTF
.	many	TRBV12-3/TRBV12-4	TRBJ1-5	TGTGCCAGCAGTTCGGGGCTGGGTCAGCCCCAGCATTTT	CASSSGLGQPQHF
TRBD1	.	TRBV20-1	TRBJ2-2	TGCAGTGCTAGCCCCCGGGACAGGGGGGGGCAAGGGGAGCTGTTTTTT	CSASPRDRGGQGELFF
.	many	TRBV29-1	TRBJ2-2	TGCAGCGCCTTAAGCGGATCCTTGTACACCGGGGAGCTGTTTTTT	CSALSGSLYTGELFF
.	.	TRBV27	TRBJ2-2	TGTGCCAGCAGTTTTATGGGCGGGGAGCTGTTTTTT	CASSFMGGELFF